Listed here are 10 T cell receptor beta chains from one sample, sequenced in a study of blood T cell repertoires in COVID-19. Generated by immunoSEQ multiplex PCR, the TCRdb table keeps only in-frame clones and is missing some. The table has about 300,000 clones, roughly 85% seen once; the top ten hold under 6%. The sample comprised PBMCs or T cells enriched from blood (not recorded which). The source is a woman aged 25-40 years who had recovered from COVID-19.

This clone came up once. This chain links TRBV4-1 with TRBJ1-3, with D perhaps matching TRBD1 (5 bases). Germline-derived CDR1 and CDR2 are MGHRA and YSYEKL. V was clipped by 3 bases and J by 0 bases, with 12 bases between them. The CDR3 spans 16 residues. CDR3 region: CASSHPRAGSGNTIYF. CDR3 sequence (DNA): TGCGCCAGCAGCCACCCCAGGGCAGGCTCTGGAAACACCATATATTTT.

With regard to this clone: Other nucleotide sequences from this sample produce the same CDR3. The chain uses TRBV18 and TRBJ1-5; the D gene is possibly TRBD1 (5 bases). This CDR3 comprises 13 residues. V dropped 6 bases and J dropped 7 bases, with 13 bases sitting between them. Germline V gene sequence: CDR1 KGHSH, CDR2 LQKENI. CDR3 in amino acids: CASSPGEGQPQHF. In DNA form, the CDR3 reads TGTGCCAGCTCCCCGGGGGAGGGACAGCCCCAGCATTTT.

The chain is built from TRBV6-5 and TRBJ2-7, with 7 bases aligning to TRBD1. This CDR3 spans 14 amino acids. The V and J ends lost 6 bases and 0 bases, in that order; junction bases with no gene match: 5. Germline V CDR1 and CDR2: MNHEY, SVGAGI. CDR3 DNA sequence: TGTGCCAGCAGCCAGACAGGGAGCTCCTACGAGCAGTACTTC. Translation gives CASSQTGSSYEQYF.

The chain links TRBV6-5 to TRBJ1-1; no clear D gene. CDR1 MNHEY and CDR2 SVGAGI come from the germline V gene. V lost 5 bases to trimming and J lost 4 bases, with 14 bases between them. The CDR3 has 14 residues. For the CDR3, the DNA is TGTGCCAGCAGTCCCCGGGGTGCGGGCACTGAAGCTTTCTTT. It is translated as CASSPRGAGTEAFF.

As concerns this clone: A read error may account for a junction end that differs from germline. The rearrangement uses TRBV12-3 or TRBV12-4 and TRBJ1-2; no definite D call. This CDR3 has 11 residues. This CDR3 reads CASSFRGGSAF. CDR3 DNA: TGTGCCAGCAGTTTCCGGGGTGGATCGGCCTTC.

CDR3 residues: CASSHTGDQETQYF. The CDR3 DNA sequence: TGTGCCAGCAGCCATACAGGGGACCAAGAGACCCAGTACTTC. The chain is built from TRBV7-6 and TRBJ2-5, with 7 bases aligning to TRBD1. Germline CDR1 and CDR2: SGHVS and FNYEAQ. Germline trimming cut 5 bases from V and 0 bases from J; bases unmatched to any gene: 3. The CDR3 sequence is 14 residues long.

The chain joins TRBV5-4 to TRBJ1-1; D call uncertain. Germline-derived CDR1 and CDR2 are SGHNT and YYREEE (reference sequence). Trimming left V 0 bases short and J 6 bases short, with 6 bases between. The CDR3 is 12 residues long. The CDR3 loop is CASSLGRAEAFF. In DNA, the CDR3 is TGTGCCAGCAGCTTGGGGCGGGCTGAAGCTTTCTTT. Combining the CDR3 with reference TRBV5-4 and TRBJ1-1 gives the whole variable domain ETGVTQSPTHLIKTRGQQVTLRCSSQSGHNTVSWYQQALGQGPQFIFQYYREEENGRGNFPPRFSGLQFPNYSSELNVNALELDDSALYLCASSLGRAEAFFGQGTRLTVV.

The chain uses TRBV6-6 and TRBJ2-7; TRBD2 matches 11 bases. The ends lost 0 bases at V and 5 bases at J; junction bases unmatched: 6. Germline assignment: CDR1 MNHNY and CDR2 SVGAGI (reference sequence). The CDR3 is made up of 16 amino acids. The CDR3 here is CASSYSHSGGAHEQYF. The CDR3 nucleotides read TGTGCCAGCAGTTACTCGCATAGCGGGGGGGCCCACGAGCAGTACTTC.

The chain is built from TRBV7-8 and TRBJ1-2; TRBD1 agrees at 10 bases. Germline assignment: CDR1 SGHVS and CDR2 FQNEAQ. V trimming: 2 bases; J trimming: 5 bases; junction bases outside the gene matches: 5. This CDR3 is built from 15 residues. The CDR3 loop is CASSLPPGQGYGYTF. DNA for the CDR3: TGTGCCAGCAGCTTACCCCCGGGACAGGGGTATGGCTACACCTTC.

For this clone: The sample carries other DNA sequences with the same CDR3. The chain joins TRBV6-5 to TRBJ1-5; D gene uncertain. The V and J ends lost 2 bases and 4 bases respectively, with 6 bases between them. Germline-derived CDR1 and CDR2 are MNHEY and SVGAGI. This CDR3 comprises 13 residues. CDR3 protein: CASSYLRNQPQHF. The CDR3 DNA follows: TGTGCCAGCAGTTACCTGAGGAATCAGCCCCAGCATTTT.